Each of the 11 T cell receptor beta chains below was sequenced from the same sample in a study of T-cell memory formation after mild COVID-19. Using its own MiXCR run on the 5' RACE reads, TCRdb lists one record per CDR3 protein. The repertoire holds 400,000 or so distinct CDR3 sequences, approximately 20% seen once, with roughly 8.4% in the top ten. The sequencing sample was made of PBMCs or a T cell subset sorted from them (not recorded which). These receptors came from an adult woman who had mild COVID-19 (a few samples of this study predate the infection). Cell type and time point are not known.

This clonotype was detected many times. CDR3 sequence reads: CASSTTSGGTTDTQYF. The CDR3 DNA sequence: TGTGCCAGCAGCACCACTAGCGGGGGGACCACAGATACGCAGTATTTT. This rearrangement joins TRBV7-3 to TRBJ2-3, with 12 bases lining up with TRBD2. Germline values: CDR1 SGHTA, CDR2 FQGTGA. V was clipped by 5 bases and J by 2 bases; unmatched bases: 5. This CDR3 is 16 amino acids long.

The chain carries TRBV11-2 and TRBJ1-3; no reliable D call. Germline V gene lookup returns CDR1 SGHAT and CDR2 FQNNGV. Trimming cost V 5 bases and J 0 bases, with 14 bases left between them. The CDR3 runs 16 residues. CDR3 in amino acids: CASSPWAGSSGNTIYF. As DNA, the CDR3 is TGTGCCAGCAGCCCATGGGCAGGCAGCTCTGGAAACACCATATATTTT.

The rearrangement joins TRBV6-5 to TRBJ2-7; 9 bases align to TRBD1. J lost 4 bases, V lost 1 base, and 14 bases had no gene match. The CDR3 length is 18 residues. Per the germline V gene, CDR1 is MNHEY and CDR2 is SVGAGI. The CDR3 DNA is TGTGCCAGCAGTTACTTCGACGAGGGACAGGGCTTTGGATACGAGCAGTACTTC. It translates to CASSYFDEGQGFGYEQYF.

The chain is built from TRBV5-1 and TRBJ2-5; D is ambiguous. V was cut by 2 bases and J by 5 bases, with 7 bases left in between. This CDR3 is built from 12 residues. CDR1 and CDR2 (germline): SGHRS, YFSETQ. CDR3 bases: TGCGCCAGCAGCTTCAATAGGGAGACCCAGTACTTC. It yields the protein CASSFNRETQYF.

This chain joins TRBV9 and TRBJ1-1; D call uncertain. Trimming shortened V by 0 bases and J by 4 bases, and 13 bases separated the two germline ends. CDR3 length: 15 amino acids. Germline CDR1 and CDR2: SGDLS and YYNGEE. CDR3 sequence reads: CASSVVPAMGTEAFF. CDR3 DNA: TGTGCCAGCAGCGTAGTTCCGGCAATGGGCACTGAAGCTTTCTTT.

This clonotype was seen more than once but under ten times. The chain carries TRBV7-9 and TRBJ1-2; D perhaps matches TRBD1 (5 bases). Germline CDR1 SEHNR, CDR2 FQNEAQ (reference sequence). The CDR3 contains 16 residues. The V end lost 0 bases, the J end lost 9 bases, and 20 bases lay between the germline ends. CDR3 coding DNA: TGTGCCAGCAGCTTAGCGCCGGGGCCTTCAGATGTTAGCTACACCTTC. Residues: CASSLAPGPSDVSYTF.

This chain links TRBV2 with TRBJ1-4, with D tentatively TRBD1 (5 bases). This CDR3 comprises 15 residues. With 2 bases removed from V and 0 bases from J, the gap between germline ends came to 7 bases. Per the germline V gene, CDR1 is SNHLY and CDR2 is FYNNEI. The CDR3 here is CASSEQGATNEKLFF. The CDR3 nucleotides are TGTGCCAGCAGTGAACAGGGCGCAACTAATGAAAAACTGTTTTTT.

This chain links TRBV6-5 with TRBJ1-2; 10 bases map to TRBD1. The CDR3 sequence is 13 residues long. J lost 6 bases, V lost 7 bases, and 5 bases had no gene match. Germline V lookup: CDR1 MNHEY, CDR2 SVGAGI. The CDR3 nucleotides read TGTGCCAGCAATAGACAGGGGGCTGATGGCTACACCTTC. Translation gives CASNRQGADGYTF.

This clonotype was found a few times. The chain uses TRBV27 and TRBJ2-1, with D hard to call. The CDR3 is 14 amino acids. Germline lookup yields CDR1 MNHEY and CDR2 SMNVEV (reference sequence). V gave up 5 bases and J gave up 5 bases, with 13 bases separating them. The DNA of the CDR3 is TGTGCCAGCAGTCCTCTGGACCTAGACAATGAGCAGTTCTTC. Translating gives CASSPLDLDNEQFF.

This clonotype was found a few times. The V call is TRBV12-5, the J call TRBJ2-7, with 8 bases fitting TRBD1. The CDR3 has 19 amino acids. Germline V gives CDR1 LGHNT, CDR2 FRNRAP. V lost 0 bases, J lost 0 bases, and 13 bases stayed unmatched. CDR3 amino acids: CASGLVVARGLIYSYEQYF. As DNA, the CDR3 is TGTGCTAGTGGTTTGGTAGTGGCCAGGGGGCTAATCTACTCCTACGAGCAGTACTTC.

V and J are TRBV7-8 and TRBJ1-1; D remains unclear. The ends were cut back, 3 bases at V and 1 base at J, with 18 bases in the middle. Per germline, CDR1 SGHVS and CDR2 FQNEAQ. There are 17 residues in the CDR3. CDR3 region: CASSFTWSGRGNTEAFF. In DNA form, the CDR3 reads TGTGCCAGCAGCTTTACTTGGTCCGGACGGGGGAACACTGAAGCTTTCTTT.